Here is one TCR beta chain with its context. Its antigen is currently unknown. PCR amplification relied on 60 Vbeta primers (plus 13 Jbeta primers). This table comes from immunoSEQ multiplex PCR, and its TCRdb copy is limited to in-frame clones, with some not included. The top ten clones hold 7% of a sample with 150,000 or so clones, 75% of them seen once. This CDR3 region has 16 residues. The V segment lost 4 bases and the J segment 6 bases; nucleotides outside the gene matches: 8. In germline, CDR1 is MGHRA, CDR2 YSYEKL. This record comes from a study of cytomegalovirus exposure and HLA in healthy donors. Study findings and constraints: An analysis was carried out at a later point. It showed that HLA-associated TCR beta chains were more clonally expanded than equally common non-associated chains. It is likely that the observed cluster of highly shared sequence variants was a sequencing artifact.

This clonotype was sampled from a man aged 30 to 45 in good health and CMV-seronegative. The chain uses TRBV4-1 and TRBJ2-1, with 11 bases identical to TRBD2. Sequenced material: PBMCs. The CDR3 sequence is CASSPSGLAGFNEQFF. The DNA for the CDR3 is TGCGCCAGCAGCCCCTCCGGACTAGCGGGCTTCAATGAGCAGTTCTTC.